This T cell receptor (beta chain) was found in a study of tumor-infiltrating lymphocytes in primary liver carcinoma. Regarding the study as a whole: The difference in top-250-clone fraction between tumors and blood was significant, favoring tumors (p = 0.039).

As to this clonotype: The antigen is unknown.

From unsorted bulk tissue weighing about 18-30 mg, DNA and RNA were co-extracted. All tumor specimens exceeded 75% viable tumor cells. In germline, CDR1 is SGHAT, CDR2 FQNNGV. This CDR3 is 15 amino acids long. V was clipped by 8 bases and J by 5 bases, with 21 bases between them. A constant-region primer served to make TCR beta cDNA from roughly 500 ng total RNA. For TCR beta, libraries were produced by three nested multiplex PCR rounds using slightly modified ARM-PCR. The opening two PCR rounds, around 11 cycles each, paired TRBV1-TRBV30 forward primers with a C-beta reverse primer. TCRdb independently ran MiXCR on the multiplex PCR reads; one entry per CDR3 protein. This sample carries just over 30,000 distinct CDR3 sequences, roughly 70% of them seen once, and the ten largest clones take more than 30%.

Sequencing input: liver tumor tissue from sampling region 3. As for subset: tumor region T3, left-lateral pole. This receptor was obtained from a woman aged 25 to 45 with primary liver carcinoma and hepatitis B virus infection. The chain couples TRBV11-2 to TRBJ2-5, with D possibly called TRBD1 or TRBD2 (5 bases each). The CDR3 DNA sequence: TGTGCCAGCGCCGGAGGAGAGGGGAGCATCGAGACCCAGTACTTC. Translating gives CASAGGEGSIETQYF.